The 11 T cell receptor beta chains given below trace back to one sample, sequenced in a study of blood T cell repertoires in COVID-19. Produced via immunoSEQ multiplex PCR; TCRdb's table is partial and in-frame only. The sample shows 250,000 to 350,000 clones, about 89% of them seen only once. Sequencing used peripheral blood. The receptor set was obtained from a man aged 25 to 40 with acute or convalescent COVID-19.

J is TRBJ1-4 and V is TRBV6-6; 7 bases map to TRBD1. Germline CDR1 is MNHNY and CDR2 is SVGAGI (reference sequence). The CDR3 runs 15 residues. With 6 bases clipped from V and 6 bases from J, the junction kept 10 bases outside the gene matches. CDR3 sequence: CASRRQGRADEKLFF. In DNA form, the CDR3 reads TGTGCCAGCAGAAGACAGGGTAGGGCGGATGAAAAACTGTTTTTT.

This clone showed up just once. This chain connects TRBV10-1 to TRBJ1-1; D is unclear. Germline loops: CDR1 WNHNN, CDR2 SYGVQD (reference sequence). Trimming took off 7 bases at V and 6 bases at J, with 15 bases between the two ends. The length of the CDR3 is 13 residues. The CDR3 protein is CASTTGIGAEAFF. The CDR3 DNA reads TGCGCCAGCACTACCGGGATCGGGGCTGAAGCTTTCTTT.

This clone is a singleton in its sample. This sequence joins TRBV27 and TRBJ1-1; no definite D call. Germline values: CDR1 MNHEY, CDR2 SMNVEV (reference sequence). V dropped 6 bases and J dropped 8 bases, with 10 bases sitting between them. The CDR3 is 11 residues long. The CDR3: CASSTGVEAFF. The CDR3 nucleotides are TGTGCCAGCAGCACCGGGGTGGAAGCTTTCTTT.

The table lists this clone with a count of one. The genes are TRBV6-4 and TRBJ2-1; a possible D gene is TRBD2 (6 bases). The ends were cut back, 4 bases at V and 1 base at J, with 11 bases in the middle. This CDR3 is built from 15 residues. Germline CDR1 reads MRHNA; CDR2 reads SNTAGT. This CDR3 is CASSAGTGSYNEQFF. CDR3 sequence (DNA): TGTGCCAGCAGTGCCGGGACTGGATCCTACAATGAGCAGTTCTTC.

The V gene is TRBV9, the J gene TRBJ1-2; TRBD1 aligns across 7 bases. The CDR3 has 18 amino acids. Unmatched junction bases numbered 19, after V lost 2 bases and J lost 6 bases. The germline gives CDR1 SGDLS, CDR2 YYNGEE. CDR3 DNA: TGTGCCAGCAGCGTCCCCGTCGGGACAGTCCAGTTACTCCATGGCTACACCTTC. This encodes CASSVPVGTVQLLHGYTF. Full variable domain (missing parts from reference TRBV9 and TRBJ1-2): DSGVTQTPKHLITATGQRVTLRCSPRSGDLSVYWYQQSLDQGLQFLIQYYNGEERAKGNILERFSAQQFPDLHSELNLSSLELGDSALYFCASSVPVGTVQLLHGYTFGSGTRLTVV.

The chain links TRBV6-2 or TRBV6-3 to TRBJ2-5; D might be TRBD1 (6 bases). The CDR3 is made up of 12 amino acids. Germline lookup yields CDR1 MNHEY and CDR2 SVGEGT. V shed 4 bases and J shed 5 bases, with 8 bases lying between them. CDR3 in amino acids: CASSWTDETQYF. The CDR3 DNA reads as TGTGCCAGCAGTTGGACAGACGAGACCCAGTACTTC.

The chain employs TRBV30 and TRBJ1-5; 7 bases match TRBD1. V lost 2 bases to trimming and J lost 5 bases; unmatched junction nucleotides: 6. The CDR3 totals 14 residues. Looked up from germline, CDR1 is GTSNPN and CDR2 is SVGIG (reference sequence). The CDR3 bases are TGTGCCTGGAGTATGGAAGGGGGCGATCAGCCCCAGCATTTT. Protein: CAWSMEGGDQPQHF.

The CDR3, as DNA: TGCGCCAGCAGCCCTATAAGCGGGAGTCCCAATGAGCAGTTCTTC. It yields the protein CASSPISGSPNEQFF. V gene TRBV4-1 combines with J gene TRBJ2-1, with 8 bases aligning to TRBD2. This CDR3 contains 15 residues. J was trimmed by 6 bases and V by 4 bases; bases with no gene match: 8. Germline V CDR1 and CDR2: MGHRA, YSYEKL.

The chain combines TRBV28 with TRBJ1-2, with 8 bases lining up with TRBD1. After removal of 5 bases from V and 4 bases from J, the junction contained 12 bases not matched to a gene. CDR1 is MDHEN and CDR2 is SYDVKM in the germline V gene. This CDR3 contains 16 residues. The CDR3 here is CASSVLPLQGGYGYTF. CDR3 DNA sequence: TGTGCCAGCAGTGTCCTGCCCCTACAGGGGGGCTATGGCTACACCTTC.

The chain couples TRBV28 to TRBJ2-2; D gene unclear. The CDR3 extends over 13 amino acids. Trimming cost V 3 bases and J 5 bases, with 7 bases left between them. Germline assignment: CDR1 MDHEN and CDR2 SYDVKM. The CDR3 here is CASSFLLTGELFF. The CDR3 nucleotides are TGTGCCAGCAGTTTCCTTTTAACCGGGGAGCTGTTTTTT.

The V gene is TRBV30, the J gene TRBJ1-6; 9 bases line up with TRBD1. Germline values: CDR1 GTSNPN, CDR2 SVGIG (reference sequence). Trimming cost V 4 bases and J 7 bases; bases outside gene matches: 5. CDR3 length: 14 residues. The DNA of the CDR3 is TGTGCCTGGACCGGACAGGGGACGAATTCACCCCTCCACTTT. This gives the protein CAWTGQGTNSPLHF.